Below are 31 T cell receptor beta chains sequenced from a single sample in a study of shared clonotypes between healthy human individuals. Sequenced by immunoSEQ multiplex PCR; TCRdb stores in-frame clones only, minus some. The repertoire holds about 710,000 clones, approximately 72% seen once, with approximately 2% in the top ten. Sequencing was performed on memory CD4+ T cells sorted from blood. Subset specified: CD45RA-negative fraction. The receptors here all came from a woman aged 25 to 39 in good health.

Note on this clone: Other DNA sequences from this sample encode an identical CDR3 as well. This sequence joins TRBV2 and TRBJ1-5; the D gene is possibly TRBD1 (6 bases). The CDR3 loop spans 13 amino acids. Germline CDR1 and CDR2: SNHLY and FYNNEI. V dropped 3 bases and J dropped 6 bases, with 9 bases sitting between them. The CDR3 nucleotides read TGTGCCAGCAGTGAGACAGGAGGTCAGCCCCAGCATTTT. Residues: CASSETGGQPQHF.

The genes are TRBV5-5 and TRBJ1-5; D is possibly TRBD1 (5 bases). The germline V and J ends were trimmed by 4 bases and 7 bases, with 15 bases remaining between them. This CDR3 spans 14 amino acids. Germline CDR1 is SGHKS and CDR2 is YYEKEE (reference sequence). Here the CDR3 reads CASSVTDTRQPQHF. The CDR3 coding sequence is TGTGCCAGCAGCGTTACGGACACGAGACAGCCCCAGCATTTT.

This clone was picked up a small number of times. V is TRBV7-2 and J is TRBJ2-1; TRBD1 matches at 11 bases. In germline, CDR1 is SGHTA, CDR2 FQGNSA. The V segment lost 2 bases and the J segment 8 bases; nucleotides outside the gene matches: 5. The CDR3 is 15 amino acids. CDR3 in DNA: TGTGCCAGCAGCTTAAGGACAGGGGGCAGGGATGAGCAGTTCTTC. Residues: CASSLRTGGRDEQFF. The variable domain in full, completed from reference TRBV7-2 and TRBJ2-1, reads GAGVSQSPSNKVTEKGKDVELRCDPISGHTALYWYRQSLGQGLEFLIYFQGNSAPDKSGLPSDRFSAERTGGSVSTLTIQRTQQEDSAVYLCASSLRTGGRDEQFFGPGTRLTVL.

This chain joins TRBV6-5 and TRBJ2-6; the match to TRBD2 covers 8 bases. V trimming: 6 bases; J trimming: 8 bases; junction bases outside the gene matches: 6. The CDR3 sequence is 14 residues long. CDR1 is MNHEY and CDR2 is SVGAGI in the germline V gene. The CDR3, as DNA: TGTGCCAGCAGCTGGCGGGGGGTTACCAACGTCCTGACTTTC. This translates into CASSWRGVTNVLTF.

The rearrangement uses TRBV6-5 and TRBJ2-1; maybe TRBD2 (5 bases). Germline assignment: CDR1 MNHEY and CDR2 SVGAGI. The V end was cut by 0 bases, the J end by 8 bases, with 14 bases between. The CDR3 loop spans 15 amino acids. The CDR3 here is CASSYSEHPGDEQFF. The CDR3 DNA sequence: TGTGCCAGCAGTTACTCGGAGCACCCCGGGGATGAGCAGTTCTTC.

V usage is TRBV10-3 and J usage is TRBJ2-7; D perhaps matches TRBD2 (5 bases). The CDR3 loop spans 12 amino acids. CDR1 ENHRY and CDR2 SYGVKD come from the germline V gene. The V end was cut by 6 bases, the J end by 5 bases, with 11 bases between. The CDR3 is CAIREDIDEQYF. DNA for the CDR3: TGTGCCATCAGGGAGGATATCGACGAGCAGTACTTC.

The chain links TRBV7-9 to TRBJ2-7, with 9 bases fitting TRBD1. Germline CDR1 and CDR2: SEHNR and FQNEAQ (reference sequence). The length of the CDR3 is 17 residues. V trimming: 4 bases; J trimming: 2 bases; junction bases outside the gene matches: 12. The CDR3 is CASSSDGRTGEPYEQYF. The CDR3, as DNA: TGTGCCAGCAGCTCCGACGGCAGGACAGGGGAACCCTACGAGCAGTACTTC.

This clone was detected a few times. The gene calls are TRBV29-1 and TRBJ2-3; D uncertain. CDR3 length equals 15 residues. Germline CDR1 is SQVTM and CDR2 is ANQGSEA. V dropped 5 bases and J dropped 2 bases, with 17 bases sitting between them. CDR3 coding DNA: TGCAGCGTTCTCGTAGGACCGAAAAACACAGATACGCAGTATTTT. Translating gives CSVLVGPKNTDTQYF.

This clone came up once. Sequence at one end of the junction differs from germline and may be a read error. The rearrangement links TRBV2 to TRBJ1-1; unclear D gene. Looked up from germline, CDR1 is SNHLY and CDR2 is FYNNEI. The CDR3 is 11 amino acids. This CDR3 is CASSAPHVGIF. DNA of the CDR3: TGTGCCAGCAGTGCACCCCACGTCGGGATCTTT.

This chain connects TRBV6-1 to TRBJ2-4; TRBD1 agrees at 7 bases. The CDR3 spans 14 residues. Germline V gene sequence: CDR1 MNHNS, CDR2 SASEGT. Losses at the gene ends were 1 base for V and 6 bases for J; bases not matched to a gene: 3. CDR3 region: CASSEGQGINIQYF. The CDR3, as DNA: TGTGCCAGCAGTGAAGGACAGGGAATAAACATTCAGTACTTC.

The rearrangement joins TRBV4-1 to TRBJ2-7; D is uncertain. The CDR3 extends over 11 amino acids. V was cut by 5 bases and J by 4 bases, with 6 bases left in between. The germline V gene encodes CDR1 MGHRA and CDR2 YSYEKL. For the CDR3, the DNA is TGCGCCAGCAGCTCAAATTACGAGCAGTACTTC. Its protein is CASSSNYEQYF.

This rearrangement joins TRBV9 to TRBJ2-7, with D possibly TRBD2 on 6 matching bases. The CDR3 is made up of 13 amino acids. Germline lookup yields CDR1 SGDLS and CDR2 YYNGEE. Trimming took off 5 bases at V and 7 bases at J, with 16 bases between the two ends. The CDR3 nucleotides read TGTGCCAGCAGTGCCAGCGGGTTCAGGGAGCAGTACTTC. It yields the protein CASSASGFREQYF.

This clone was detected a few times. In the same sample, other DNA sequences code for this CDR3. The chain links TRBV30 to TRBJ2-7, with 9 bases fitting TRBD2. CDR1 is GTSNPN, CDR2 SVGIG, per germline (reference sequence). The CDR3 length is 12 residues. Trimming removed 5 bases from V and 5 bases from J; junction bases left unmatched: 4. In DNA form, the CDR3 reads TGTGCCTGGGGCGGGAGGGCGCACGAGCAGTACTTC. It yields the protein CAWGGRAHEQYF.

The rearrangement links TRBV6-5 to TRBJ1-5, with D possibly being TRBD1 (6 bases). The CDR3 consists of 14 residues. Between the trimmed V and J ends, which lost 5 bases and 1 base, there was a span of 9 bases. Germline CDR1 is MNHEY and CDR2 is SVGAGI. The CDR3 loop is CASSTGRSNQPQHF. The CDR3, as DNA: TGTGCCAGCAGTACAGGGAGGAGCAATCAGCCCCAGCATTTT.

The sample holds one count of this clone. The rearrangement joins TRBV15 to TRBJ1-3; 7 nucleotides align to TRBD1. The CDR3 has 18 residues. With V trimmed by 5 bases and J by 0 bases, 13 bases remained unmatched. Germline lookup yields CDR1 LNHNV and CDR2 YYDKDF (reference sequence). DNA for the CDR3: TGTGCCACCAGCTGGCACTCCGGGACAGATTACTCTGGAAACACCATATATTTT. Protein sequence: CATSWHSGTDYSGNTIYF. Drawing the rest from reference TRBV15 and TRBJ1-3, the complete variable domain is DAMVIQNPRYQVTQFGKPVTLSCSQTLNHNVMYWYQQKSSQAPKLLFHYYDKDFNNEADTPDNFQSRRPNTSFCFLDIRSPGLGDTAMYLCATSWHSGTDYSGNTIYFGEGSWLTVV.

This clone was observed a few times. The CDR3 DNA follows: TGTGCCAGCATGTGGGGGCGAGAGACCCAGTACTTC. Protein product: CASMWGRETQYF. V and J are TRBV2 and TRBJ2-5, with D perhaps matching TRBD1 (6 bases). Per the germline V gene, CDR1 is SNHLY and CDR2 is FYNNEI. The CDR3 extends over 12 amino acids. Trimming stripped 7 bases from V and 4 bases from J, with 10 bases between. The variable domain in full, with the rest retrieved from reference TRBV2 and TRBJ2-5, is EPEVTQTPSHQVTQMGQEVILRCVPISNHLYFYWYRQILGQKVEFLVSFYNNEISEKSEIFDDQFSVERPDGSNFTLKIRSTKLEDSAMYFCASMWGRETQYFGPGTRLLVL.

V usage is TRBV28 and J usage is TRBJ1-1; 7 bases are a match to TRBD1. Germline values: CDR1 MDHEN, CDR2 SYDVKM. CDR3 length: 13 residues. Unmatched junction bases numbered 1, after V lost 3 bases and J lost 3 bases. CDR3 DNA: TGTGCCAGCAGTTTTGACAGGGACACTGAAGCTTTCTTT. This codes for CASSFDRDTEAFF.

This clone was observed once. The rearrangement links TRBV5-1 to TRBJ1-5; 7 positions match TRBD1. From germline, CDR1 is SGHRS and CDR2 YFSETQ. CDR3 size: 14 residues. J lost 6 bases, V lost 4 bases, and 7 bases had no gene match. This CDR3 is CASSPGTAGQPQHF. In DNA form, the CDR3 reads TGCGCCAGCAGCCCGGGGACAGCGGGTCAGCCCCAGCATTTT. Variable domain in full (rest from reference TRBV5-1 and TRBJ1-5): KAGVTQTPRYLIKTRGQQVTLSCSPISGHRSVSWYQQTPGQGLQFLFEYFSETQRNKGNFPGRFSGRQFSNSRSEMNVSTLELGDSALYLCASSPGTAGQPQHFGDGTRLSIL.

This sequence joins TRBV5-1 and TRBJ2-7; D not resolved. The CDR3 consists of 14 residues. Germline V gene sequence: CDR1 SGHRS, CDR2 YFSETQ. Trimming shortened V by 0 bases and J by 0 bases, and 7 bases separated the two germline ends. The CDR3 DNA reads TGCGCCAGCAGCTTGGTGGCGCTCTCCTACGAGCAGTACTTC. Its protein is CASSLVALSYEQYF.

This clone was detected many times. This chain joins TRBV7-9 and TRBJ2-4, with a possible D match to TRBD1 (6 bases). Germline values: CDR1 SEHNR, CDR2 FQNEAQ (reference sequence). The CDR3 sequence is 14 residues long. V dropped 8 bases and J dropped 8 bases, with 19 bases sitting between them. The CDR3 loop is CASGTTGYGDIQYF. Here the CDR3 DNA reads TGTGCCAGCGGTACTACAGGGTATGGGGACATTCAGTACTTC.

This clone was seen repeatedly, ten times or more. The V and J genes are TRBV7-8 and TRBJ2-7; D remains ambiguous. V was cut by 5 bases and J by 0 bases, with 11 bases left in between. The germline gives CDR1 SGHVS, CDR2 FQNEAQ. The CDR3 has 14 amino acids. In DNA, the CDR3 is TGTGCCAGCAGCGGAGCTAGGAGCTCCTACGAGCAGTACTTC. It yields the protein CASSGARSSYEQYF.

This chain links TRBV11-2 with TRBJ2-7; D perhaps matches TRBD1 (6 bases). The V gene lost 1 base and the J gene lost 3 bases, with 10 bases spanning the gap. The germline CDR1 and CDR2 sequences are SGHAT and FQNNGV. CDR3 length: 14 amino acids. The CDR3 is CASSLVQGSYEQYF. CDR3 DNA sequence: TGTGCCAGCAGCTTAGTTCAGGGGAGCTACGAGCAGTACTTC.

The chain uses TRBV2 and TRBJ2-1, with 9 bases fitting TRBD2. Germline V gene lookup returns CDR1 SNHLY and CDR2 FYNNEI. CDR3 length: 15 amino acids. V was pared by 6 bases and J by 4 bases, with 7 bases of the junction left unmatched. The CDR3 reads CASRDSGGTYNEQFF. The CDR3 DNA sequence: TGTGCCAGCAGGGATAGCGGGGGAACTTACAATGAGCAGTTCTTC.

This clone has just a few counts. CDR3 protein: CASRPGVWSGELFF. In nucleotides, the CDR3 is TGTGCCAGTAGACCGGGAGTTTGGTCCGGGGAGCTGTTTTTT. The chain links TRBV19 to TRBJ2-2, with D possibly being TRBD2 (6 bases). The CDR3 contains 14 residues. The ends were cut back, 6 bases at V and 6 bases at J, with 14 bases in the middle. The germline V gene has CDR1 LNHDA and CDR2 SQIVND (reference sequence).

This rearrangement joins TRBV6-1 to TRBJ2-1; 11 nucleotides align to TRBD2. This CDR3 contains 18 residues. The junction had 16 bases not matched to a gene; V was cut back by 6 bases and J by 6 bases. Per the germline V gene, CDR1 is MNHNS and CDR2 is SASEGT. CDR3: CASSELGGGGLAANEQFF. The CDR3 bases are TGTGCCAGCAGCGAACTTGGGGGAGGGGGACTAGCGGCCAATGAGCAGTTCTTC.

The gene calls are TRBV10-2 and TRBJ2-2; TRBD2 matches at 8 bases. Trimming at V came to 6 bases and at J to 3 bases, leaving 6 bases not matched to a gene. The CDR3 has 15 residues. Germline V gene sequence: CDR1 WSHSY, CDR2 SAAADI. The CDR3 DNA follows: TGCGCCAGCAGAAGCACTAGCGGCGACACCGGGGAGCTGTTTTTT. It yields the protein CASRSTSGDTGELFF.

The V gene is TRBV27, the J gene TRBJ2-7, with TRBD2 identical over 10 bases. Germline loops: CDR1 MNHEY, CDR2 SMNVEV (reference sequence). J lost 2 bases, V lost 6 bases, and 16 bases had no gene match. The CDR3 covers 18 residues. The chain's CDR3 is CASSLVGGGTSVAYEQYF. The CDR3 DNA reads TGTGCCAGCAGCTTGGTTGGGGGCGGGACTAGCGTCGCCTACGAGCAGTACTTC.

The chain has TRBV11-1 and TRBJ2-2; D remains ambiguous. V shed 7 bases and J shed 5 bases, with 11 bases lying between them. This CDR3 is built from 13 residues. Per the germline V gene, CDR1 is SGHAT and CDR2 is FQDESV (reference sequence). CDR3 sequence: CASTPPGTGELFF. The CDR3, as DNA: TGTGCCAGCACCCCTCCTGGGACCGGGGAGCTGTTTTTT.

The chain uses TRBV27 and TRBJ2-3, with 7 bases aligning to TRBD1. Germline CDR1 and CDR2: MNHEY and SMNVEV (reference sequence). After removal of 8 bases from V and 2 bases from J, the junction contained 10 bases not matched to a gene. The CDR3 is 15 residues long. The chain's CDR3 is CASGKTQGNTDTQYF. CDR3 DNA: TGTGCCAGCGGGAAAACACAGGGGAACACAGATACGCAGTATTTT.

The table lists this clone with a count of one. The V gene is TRBV4-1, the J gene TRBJ2-2, with 10 positions matching TRBD1. The germline CDR1 and CDR2 sequences are MGHRA and YSYEKL. The length of the CDR3 is 15 residues. J was trimmed by 10 bases and V by 3 bases; bases with no gene match: 8. The chain's CDR3 is CASSHPGTGVKELFF. In DNA, the CDR3 is TGCGCCAGCAGCCACCCCGGGACAGGGGTTAAGGAGCTGTTTTTT.

The V call is TRBV10-1, the J call TRBJ2-7, with D possibly matching TRBD1 (6 bases). The CDR3 loop spans 13 amino acids. In germline, CDR1 is WNHNN, CDR2 SYGVQD (reference sequence). Between the trimmed V and J ends, which lost 0 bases and 6 bases, there was a span of 9 bases. The CDR3 DNA follows: TGCGCCAGCAGTGAGTCGTCAGGGGTCGAGCAGTACTTC. Protein product: CASSESSGVEQYF.